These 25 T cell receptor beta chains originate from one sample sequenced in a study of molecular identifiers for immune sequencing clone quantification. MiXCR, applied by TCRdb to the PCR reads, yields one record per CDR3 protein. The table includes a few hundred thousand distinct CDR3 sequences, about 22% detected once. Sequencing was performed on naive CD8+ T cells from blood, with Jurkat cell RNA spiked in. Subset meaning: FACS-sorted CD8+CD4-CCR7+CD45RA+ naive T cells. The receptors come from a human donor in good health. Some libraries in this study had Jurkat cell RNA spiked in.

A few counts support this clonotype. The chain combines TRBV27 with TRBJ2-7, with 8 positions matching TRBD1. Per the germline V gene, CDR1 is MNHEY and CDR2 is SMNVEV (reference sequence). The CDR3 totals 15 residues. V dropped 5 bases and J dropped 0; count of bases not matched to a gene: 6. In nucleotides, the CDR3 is TGTGCCAGCAGTCCGGCGACAGGGGTCTCCTACGAGCAGTACTTC. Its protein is CASSPATGVSYEQYF.

CDR3 bases: TGTGCCCCCCGTGAACGGACAGTCAGCACCGGGGAGCTGTTTTTT. This gives the protein CAPRERTVSTGELFF. The rearrangement uses TRBV24-1 and TRBJ2-2; weak D call: TRBD1 (6 bases). Germline lookup yields CDR1 KGHDR and CDR2 SFDVKD. This CDR3 is built from 15 residues. Trimming shortened V by 12 bases and J by 4 bases, and 20 bases separated the two germline ends.

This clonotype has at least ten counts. DNA for the CDR3: TGTGCCAGCAGTACCCTAGGACAGACAGATACGCAGTATTTT. It yields the protein CASSTLGQTDTQYF. The rearrangement links TRBV12-3 or TRBV12-4 to TRBJ2-3; D possibly corresponds to TRBD1 (6 bases). This CDR3 has 14 amino acids. The V gene lost 5 bases and the J gene lost 3 bases, with 12 bases spanning the gap.

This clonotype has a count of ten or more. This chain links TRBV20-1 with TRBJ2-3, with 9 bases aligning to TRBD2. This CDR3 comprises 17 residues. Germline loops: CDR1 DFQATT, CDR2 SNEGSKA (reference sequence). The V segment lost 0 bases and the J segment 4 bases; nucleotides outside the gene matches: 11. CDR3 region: CSARDFKSGRRSDTQYF. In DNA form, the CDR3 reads TGCAGTGCTAGAGATTTTAAAAGCGGGAGGAGGTCAGATACGCAGTATTTT.

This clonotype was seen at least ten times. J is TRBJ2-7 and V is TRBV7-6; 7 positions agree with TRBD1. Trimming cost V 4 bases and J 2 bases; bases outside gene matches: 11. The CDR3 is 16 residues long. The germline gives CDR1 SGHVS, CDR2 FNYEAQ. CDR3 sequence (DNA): TGTGCCAGCAGCTCTGCCCGGGACAGCTCACCCTACGAGCAGTACTTC. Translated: CASSSARDSSPYEQYF.

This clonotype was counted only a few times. DNA of the CDR3: TGTGCCAGCAGTTACCCGGTGGAGTCCCATTATACGCAGTATTTT. It is translated as CASSYPVESHYTQYF. The gene calls are TRBV27 and TRBJ2-3; D is unresolved. Trimming took 4 bases from V and 7 from J, leaving 18 bases between them. The CDR3 is 15 amino acids. Germline assignment: CDR1 MNHEY and CDR2 SMNVEV (reference sequence).

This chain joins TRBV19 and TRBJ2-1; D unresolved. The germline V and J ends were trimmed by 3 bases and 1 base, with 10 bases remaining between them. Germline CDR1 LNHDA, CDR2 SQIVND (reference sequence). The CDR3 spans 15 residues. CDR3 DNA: TGTGCCAGTAGTATGGTGGGCAGGTCCTACAATGAGCAGTTCTTC. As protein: CASSMVGRSYNEQFF.

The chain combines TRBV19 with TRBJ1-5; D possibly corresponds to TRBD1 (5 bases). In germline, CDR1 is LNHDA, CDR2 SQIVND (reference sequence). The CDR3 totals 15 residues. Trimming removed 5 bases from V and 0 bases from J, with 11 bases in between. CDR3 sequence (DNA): TGTGCCAGTAGTGGCGGGGCCCGTAGCAATCAGCCCCAGCATTTT. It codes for CASSGGARSNQPQHF. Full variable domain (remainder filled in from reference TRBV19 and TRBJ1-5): DGGITQSPKYLFRKEGQNVTLSCEQNLNHDAMYWYRQDPGQGLRLIYYSQIVNDFQKGDIAEGYSVSREKKESFPLTVTSAQKNPTAFYLCASSGGARSNQPQHFGDGTRLSIL.

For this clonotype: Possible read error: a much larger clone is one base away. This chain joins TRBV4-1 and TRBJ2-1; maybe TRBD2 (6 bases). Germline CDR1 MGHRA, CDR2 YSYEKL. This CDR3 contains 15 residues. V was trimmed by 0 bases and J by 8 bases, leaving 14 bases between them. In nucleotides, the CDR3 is TGCGCCAGCAGCCAAGACCAAACTAGCAGCCATGAGCAGTTCTTC. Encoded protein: CASSQDQTSSHEQFF.

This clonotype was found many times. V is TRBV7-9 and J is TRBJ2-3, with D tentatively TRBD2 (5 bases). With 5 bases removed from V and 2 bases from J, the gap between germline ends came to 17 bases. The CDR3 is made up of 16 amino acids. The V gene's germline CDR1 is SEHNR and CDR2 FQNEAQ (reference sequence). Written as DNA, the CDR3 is TGTGCCAGCAGCCCCGAGGGCGGGTTCGACACAGATACGCAGTATTTT. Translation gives CASSPEGGFDTDTQYF. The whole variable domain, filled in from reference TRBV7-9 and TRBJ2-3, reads DTGVSQNPRHKITKRGQNVTFRCDPISEHNRLYWYRQTLGQGPEFLTYFQNEAQLEKSRLLSDRFSAERPKGSFSTLEIQRTEQGDSAMYLCASSPEGGFDTDTQYFGPGTRLTVL.

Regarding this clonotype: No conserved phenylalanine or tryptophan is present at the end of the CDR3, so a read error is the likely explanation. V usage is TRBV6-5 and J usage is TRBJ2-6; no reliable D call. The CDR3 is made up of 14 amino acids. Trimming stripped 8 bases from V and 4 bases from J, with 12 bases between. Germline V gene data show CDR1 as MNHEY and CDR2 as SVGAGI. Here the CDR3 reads CASHSGSGANVLTY. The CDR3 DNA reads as TGTGCCAGCCACTCGGGCTCCGGGGCCAACGTCCTGACTTAC.

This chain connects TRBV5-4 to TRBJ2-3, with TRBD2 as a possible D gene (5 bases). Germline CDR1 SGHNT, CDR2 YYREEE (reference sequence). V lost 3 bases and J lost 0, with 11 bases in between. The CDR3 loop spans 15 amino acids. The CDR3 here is CASSSSGFSTDTQYF. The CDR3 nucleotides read TGTGCCAGCAGCTCGAGCGGTTTTAGCACAGATACGCAGTATTTT. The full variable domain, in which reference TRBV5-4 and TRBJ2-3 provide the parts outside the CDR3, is ETGVTQSPTHLIKTRGQQVTLRCSSQSGHNTVSWYQQALGQGPQFIFQYYREEENGRGNFPPRFSGLQFPNYSSELNVNALELDDSALYLCASSSSGFSTDTQYFGPGTRLTVL.

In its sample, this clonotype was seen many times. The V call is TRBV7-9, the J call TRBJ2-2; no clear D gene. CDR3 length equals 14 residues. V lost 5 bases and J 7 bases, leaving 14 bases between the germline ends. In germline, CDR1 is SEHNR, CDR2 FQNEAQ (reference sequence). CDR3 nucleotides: TGTGCCAGCAGCATCCTAAGCCCCGGCGGGGAGCTGTTTTTT. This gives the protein CASSILSPGGELFF.

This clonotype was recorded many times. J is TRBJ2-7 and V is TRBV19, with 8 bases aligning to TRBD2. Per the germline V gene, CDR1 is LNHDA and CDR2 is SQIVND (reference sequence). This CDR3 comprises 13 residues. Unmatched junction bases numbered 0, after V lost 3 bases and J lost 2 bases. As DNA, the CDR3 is TGTGCCAGTAGTATGGGACTAGCCTACGAGCAGTACTTC. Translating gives CASSMGLAYEQYF.

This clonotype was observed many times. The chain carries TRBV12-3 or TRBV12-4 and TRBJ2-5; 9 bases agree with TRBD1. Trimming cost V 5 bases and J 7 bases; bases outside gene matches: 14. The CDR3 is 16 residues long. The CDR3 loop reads CASSPGTGPNWGTQYF. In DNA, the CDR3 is TGTGCCAGCAGTCCCGGGACAGGGCCTAATTGGGGGACCCAGTACTTC.

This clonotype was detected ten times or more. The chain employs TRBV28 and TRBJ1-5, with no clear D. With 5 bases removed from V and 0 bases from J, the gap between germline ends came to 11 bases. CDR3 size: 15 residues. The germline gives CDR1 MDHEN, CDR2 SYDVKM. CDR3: CASSKDVYSNQPQHF. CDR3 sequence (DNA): TGTGCCAGCAGTAAAGACGTGTATAGCAATCAGCCCCAGCATTTT.

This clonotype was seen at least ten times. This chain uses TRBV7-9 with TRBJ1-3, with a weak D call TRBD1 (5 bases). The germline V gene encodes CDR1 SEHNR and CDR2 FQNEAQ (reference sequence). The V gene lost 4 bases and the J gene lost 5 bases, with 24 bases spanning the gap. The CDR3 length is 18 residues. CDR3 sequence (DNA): TGTGCCAGCAGCTCAAGCGGTAACCGGGGCTACCCAAGAAACACCATATATTTT. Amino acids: CASSSSGNRGYPRNTIYF.

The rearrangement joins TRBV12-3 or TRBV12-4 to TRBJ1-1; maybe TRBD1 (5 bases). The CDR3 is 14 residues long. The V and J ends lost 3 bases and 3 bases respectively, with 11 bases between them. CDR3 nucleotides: TGTGCCAGCAGTTTTCGGGGGTTCGACACTGAAGCTTTCTTT. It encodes CASSFRGFDTEAFF.

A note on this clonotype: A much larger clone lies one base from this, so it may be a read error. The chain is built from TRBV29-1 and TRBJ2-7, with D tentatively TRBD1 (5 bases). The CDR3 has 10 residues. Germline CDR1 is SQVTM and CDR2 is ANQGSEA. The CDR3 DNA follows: TGCGGCGTTGAATCAGGGGAGCAGTACTTC. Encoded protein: CGVESGEQYF.

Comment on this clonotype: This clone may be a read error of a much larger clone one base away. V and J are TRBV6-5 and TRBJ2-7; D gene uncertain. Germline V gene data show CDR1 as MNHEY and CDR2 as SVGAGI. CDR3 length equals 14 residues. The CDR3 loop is CASSYSRSAYEQCF. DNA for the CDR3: TGTGCCAGCAGTTACTCGCGGTCGGCCTACGAGCAGTGCTTC.

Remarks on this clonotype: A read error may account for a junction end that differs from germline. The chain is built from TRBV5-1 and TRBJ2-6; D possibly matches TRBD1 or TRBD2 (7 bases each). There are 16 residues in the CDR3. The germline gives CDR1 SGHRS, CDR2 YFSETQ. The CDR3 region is CAPRPWPGGGANGLTF. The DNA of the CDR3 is TGCGCCCCCCGCCCGTGGCCAGGGGGGGGGGCCAACGGCCTGACTTTC.

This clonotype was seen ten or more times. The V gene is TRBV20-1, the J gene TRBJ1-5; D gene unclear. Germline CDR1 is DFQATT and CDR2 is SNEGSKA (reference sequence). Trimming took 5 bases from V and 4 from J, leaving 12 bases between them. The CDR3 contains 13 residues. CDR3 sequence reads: CSAGSTMNQPQHF. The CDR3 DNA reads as TGCAGTGCTGGATCTACGATGAATCAGCCCCAGCATTTT.

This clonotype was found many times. CDR3 bases: TGTGCCAGCATCCCGGGGGGGCAAGAGACCCAGTACTTC. Encoded protein: CASIPGGQETQYF. The chain couples TRBV28 to TRBJ2-5; 8 bases match TRBD2. In germline, CDR1 is MDHEN, CDR2 SYDVKM. V trimming: 7 bases; J trimming: 2 bases; junction bases outside the gene matches: 3. The CDR3 is 13 residues long.

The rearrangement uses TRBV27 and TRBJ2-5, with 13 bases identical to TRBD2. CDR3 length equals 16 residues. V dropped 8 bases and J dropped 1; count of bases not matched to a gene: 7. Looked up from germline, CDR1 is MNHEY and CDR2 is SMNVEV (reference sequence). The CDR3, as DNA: TGTGCCAGCTCAATTGGGACTAGCGGGACCCAAGAGACCCAGTACTTC. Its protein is CASSIGTSGTQETQYF.

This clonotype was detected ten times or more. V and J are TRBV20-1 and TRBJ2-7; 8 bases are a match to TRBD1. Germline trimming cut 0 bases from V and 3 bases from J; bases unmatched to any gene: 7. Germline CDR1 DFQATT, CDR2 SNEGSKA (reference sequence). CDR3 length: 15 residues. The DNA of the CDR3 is TGCAGTGCTAGAGATCCCGGACAGGGTGTCTACGAGCAGTACTTC. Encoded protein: CSARDPGQGVYEQYF.